This TCR beta chain was recovered during a study of shared clonotypes between healthy human individuals. Profiling relied on immunoSEQ multiplex PCR, and the TCRdb table lists in-frame clones only, not all of them. The sample carries about 2.4 million clones, roughly 93% recorded once. This CDR3 is built from 18 residues. The germline V gene encodes CDR1 SGHAT and CDR2 FQNNGV. V gave up 5 bases and J gave up 0 bases, with 17 bases separating them. This clonotype was obtained from a man between 18 and 35 years old in good health. Some clones in this sample may be carry-over from other donors' samples. The specimen was naive CD4+ T cells from PBMCs. Subset noted: CD45RA+ positively selected. The chain has TRBV11-2 and TRBJ2-6; tentatively, D is TRBD2 (7 bases). The DNA of the CDR3 is TGTGCCAGCAGCCCCAGGGGCGGGAGCCTCTCTGGGGCCAACGTCCTGACTTTC. Its protein is CASSPRGGSLSGANVLTF. Supplemented by reference TRBV11-2 and TRBJ2-6, the full variable domain reads EAGVAQSPRYKIIEKRQSVAFWCNPISGHATLYWYQQILGQGPKLLIQFQNNGVVDDSQLPKDRFSAERLKGVDSTLKIQPAKLEDSAVYLCASSPRGGSLSGANVLTFGAGSRLTVL.